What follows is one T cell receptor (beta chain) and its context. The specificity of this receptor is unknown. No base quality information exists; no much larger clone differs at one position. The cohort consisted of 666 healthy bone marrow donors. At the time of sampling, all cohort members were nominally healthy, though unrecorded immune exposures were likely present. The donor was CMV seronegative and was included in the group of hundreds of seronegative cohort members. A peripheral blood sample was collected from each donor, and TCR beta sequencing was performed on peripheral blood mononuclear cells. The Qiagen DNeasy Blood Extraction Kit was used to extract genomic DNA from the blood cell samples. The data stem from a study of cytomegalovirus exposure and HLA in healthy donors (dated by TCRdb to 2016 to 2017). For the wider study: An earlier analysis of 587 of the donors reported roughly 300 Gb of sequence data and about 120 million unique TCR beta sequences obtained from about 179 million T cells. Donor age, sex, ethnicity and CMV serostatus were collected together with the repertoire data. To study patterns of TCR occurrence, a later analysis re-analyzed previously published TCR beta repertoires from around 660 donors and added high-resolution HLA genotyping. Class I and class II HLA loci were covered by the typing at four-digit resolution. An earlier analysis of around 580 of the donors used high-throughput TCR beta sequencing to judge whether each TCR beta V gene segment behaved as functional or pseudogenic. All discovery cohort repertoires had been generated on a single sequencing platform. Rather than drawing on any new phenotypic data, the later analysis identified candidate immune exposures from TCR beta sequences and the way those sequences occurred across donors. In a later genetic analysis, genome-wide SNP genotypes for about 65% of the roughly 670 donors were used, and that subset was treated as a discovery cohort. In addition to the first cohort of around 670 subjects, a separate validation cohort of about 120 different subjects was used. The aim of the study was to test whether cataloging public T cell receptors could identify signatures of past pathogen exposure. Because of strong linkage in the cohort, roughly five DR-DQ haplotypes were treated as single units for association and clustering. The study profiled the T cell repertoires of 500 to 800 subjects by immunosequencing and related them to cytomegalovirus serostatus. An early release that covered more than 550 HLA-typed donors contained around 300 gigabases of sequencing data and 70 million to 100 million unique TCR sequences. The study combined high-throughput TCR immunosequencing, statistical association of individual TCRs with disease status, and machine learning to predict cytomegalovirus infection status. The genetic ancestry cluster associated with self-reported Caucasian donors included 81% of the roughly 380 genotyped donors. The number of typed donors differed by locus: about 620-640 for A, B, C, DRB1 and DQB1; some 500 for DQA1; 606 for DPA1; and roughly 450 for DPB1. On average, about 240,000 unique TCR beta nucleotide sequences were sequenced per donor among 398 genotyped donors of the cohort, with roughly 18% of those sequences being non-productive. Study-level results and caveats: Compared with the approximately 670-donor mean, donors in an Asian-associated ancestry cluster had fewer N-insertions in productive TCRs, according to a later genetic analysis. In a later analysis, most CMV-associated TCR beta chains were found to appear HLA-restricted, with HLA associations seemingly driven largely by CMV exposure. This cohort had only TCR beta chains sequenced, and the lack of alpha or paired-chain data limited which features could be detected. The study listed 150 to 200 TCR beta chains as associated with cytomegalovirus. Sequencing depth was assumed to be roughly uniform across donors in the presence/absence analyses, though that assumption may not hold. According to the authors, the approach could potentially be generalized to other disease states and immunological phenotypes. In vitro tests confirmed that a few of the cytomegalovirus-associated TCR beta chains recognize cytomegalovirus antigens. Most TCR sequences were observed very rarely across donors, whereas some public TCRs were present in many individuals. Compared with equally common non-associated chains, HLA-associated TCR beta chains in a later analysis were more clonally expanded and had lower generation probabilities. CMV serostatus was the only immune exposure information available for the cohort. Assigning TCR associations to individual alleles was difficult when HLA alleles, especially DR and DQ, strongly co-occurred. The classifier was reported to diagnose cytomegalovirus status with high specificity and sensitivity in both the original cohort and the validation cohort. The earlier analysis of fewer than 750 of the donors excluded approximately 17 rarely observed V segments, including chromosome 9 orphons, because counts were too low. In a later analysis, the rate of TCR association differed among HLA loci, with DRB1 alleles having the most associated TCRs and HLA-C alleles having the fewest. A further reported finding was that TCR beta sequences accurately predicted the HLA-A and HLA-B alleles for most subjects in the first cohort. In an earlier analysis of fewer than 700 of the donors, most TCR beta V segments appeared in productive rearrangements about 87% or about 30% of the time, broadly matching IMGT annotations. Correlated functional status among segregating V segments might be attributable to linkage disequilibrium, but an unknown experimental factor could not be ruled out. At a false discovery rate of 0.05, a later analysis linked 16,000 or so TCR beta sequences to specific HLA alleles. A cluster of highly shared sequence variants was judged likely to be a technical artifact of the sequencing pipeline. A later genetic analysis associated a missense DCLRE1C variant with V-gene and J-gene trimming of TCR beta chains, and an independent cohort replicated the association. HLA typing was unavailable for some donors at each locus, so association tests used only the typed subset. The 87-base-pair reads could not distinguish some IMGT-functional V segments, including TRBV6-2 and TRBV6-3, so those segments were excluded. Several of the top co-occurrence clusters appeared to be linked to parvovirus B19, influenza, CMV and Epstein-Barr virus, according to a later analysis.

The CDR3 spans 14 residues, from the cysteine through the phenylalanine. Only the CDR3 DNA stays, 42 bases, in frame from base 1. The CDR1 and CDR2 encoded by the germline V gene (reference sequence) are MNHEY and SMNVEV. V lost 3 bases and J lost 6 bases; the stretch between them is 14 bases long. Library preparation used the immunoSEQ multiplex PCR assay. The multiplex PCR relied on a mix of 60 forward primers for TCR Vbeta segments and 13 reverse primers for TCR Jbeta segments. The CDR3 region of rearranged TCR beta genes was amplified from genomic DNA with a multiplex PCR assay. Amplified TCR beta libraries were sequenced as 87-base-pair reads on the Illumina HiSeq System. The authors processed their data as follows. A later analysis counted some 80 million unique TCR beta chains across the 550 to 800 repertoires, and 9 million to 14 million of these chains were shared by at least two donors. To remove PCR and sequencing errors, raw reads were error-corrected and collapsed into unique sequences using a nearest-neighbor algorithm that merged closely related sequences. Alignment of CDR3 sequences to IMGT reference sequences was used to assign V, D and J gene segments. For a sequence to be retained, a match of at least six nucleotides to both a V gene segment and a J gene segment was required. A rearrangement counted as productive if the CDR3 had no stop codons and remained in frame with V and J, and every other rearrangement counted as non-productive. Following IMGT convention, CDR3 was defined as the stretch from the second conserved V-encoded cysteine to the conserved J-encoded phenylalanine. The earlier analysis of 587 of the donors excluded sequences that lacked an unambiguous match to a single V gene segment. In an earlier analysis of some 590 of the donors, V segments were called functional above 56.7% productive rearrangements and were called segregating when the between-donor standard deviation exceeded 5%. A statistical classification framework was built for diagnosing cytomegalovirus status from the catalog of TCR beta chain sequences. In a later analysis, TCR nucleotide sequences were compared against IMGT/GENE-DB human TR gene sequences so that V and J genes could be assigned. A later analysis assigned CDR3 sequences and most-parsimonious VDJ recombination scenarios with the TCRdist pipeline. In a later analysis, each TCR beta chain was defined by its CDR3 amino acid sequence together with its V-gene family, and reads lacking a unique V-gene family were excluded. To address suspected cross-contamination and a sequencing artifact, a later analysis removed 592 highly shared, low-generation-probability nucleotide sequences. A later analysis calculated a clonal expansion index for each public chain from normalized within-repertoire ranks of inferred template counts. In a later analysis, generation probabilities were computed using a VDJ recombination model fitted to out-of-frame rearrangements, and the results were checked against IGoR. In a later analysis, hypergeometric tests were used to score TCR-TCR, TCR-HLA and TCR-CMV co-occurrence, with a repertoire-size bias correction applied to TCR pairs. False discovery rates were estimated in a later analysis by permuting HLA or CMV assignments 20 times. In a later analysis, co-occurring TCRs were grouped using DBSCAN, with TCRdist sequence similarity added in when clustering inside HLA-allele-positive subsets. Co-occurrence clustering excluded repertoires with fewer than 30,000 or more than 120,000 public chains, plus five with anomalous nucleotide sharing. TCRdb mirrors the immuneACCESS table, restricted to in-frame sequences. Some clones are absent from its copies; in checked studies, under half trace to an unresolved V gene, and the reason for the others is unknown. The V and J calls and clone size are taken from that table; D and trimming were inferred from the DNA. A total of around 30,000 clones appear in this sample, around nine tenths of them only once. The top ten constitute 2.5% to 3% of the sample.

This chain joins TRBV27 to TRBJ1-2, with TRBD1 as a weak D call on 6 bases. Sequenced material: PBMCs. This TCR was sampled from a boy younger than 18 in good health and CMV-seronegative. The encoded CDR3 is CASSLLARGHGYTF. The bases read TGTGCCAGCAGTTTGTTAGCCAGGGGCCATGGCTACACCTTC.